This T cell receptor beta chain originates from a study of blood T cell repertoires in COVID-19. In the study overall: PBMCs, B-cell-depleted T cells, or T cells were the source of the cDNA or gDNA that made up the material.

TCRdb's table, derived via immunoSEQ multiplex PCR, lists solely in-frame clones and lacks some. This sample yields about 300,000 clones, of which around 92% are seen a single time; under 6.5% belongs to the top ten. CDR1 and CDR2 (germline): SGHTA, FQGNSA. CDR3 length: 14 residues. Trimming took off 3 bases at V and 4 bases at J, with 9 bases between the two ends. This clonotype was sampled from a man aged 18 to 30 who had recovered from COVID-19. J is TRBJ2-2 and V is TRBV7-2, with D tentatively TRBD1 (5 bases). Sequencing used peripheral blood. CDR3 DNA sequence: TGTGCCAGCAGCTTCTATCAGGGCACCGGGGAGCTGTTTTTT. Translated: CASSFYQGTGELFF.